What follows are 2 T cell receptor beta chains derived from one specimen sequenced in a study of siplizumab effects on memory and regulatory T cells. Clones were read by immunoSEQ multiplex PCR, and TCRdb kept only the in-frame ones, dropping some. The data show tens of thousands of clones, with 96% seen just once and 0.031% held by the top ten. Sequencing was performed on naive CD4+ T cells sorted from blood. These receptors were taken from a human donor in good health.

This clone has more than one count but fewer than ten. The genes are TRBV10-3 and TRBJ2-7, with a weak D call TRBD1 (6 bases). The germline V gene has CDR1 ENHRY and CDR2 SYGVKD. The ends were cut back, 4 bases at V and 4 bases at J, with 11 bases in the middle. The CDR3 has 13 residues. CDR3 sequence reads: CAISARQEYEQYF. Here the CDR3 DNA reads TGTGCCATCAGTGCCCGACAGGAGTACGAGCAGTACTTC.

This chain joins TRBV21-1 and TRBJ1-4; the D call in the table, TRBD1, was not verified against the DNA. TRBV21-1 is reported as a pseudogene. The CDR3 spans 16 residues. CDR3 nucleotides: TGTGCCAGCAGCCGCAACACCGGGACAGGAAATGAAAAACTGTTTTTT. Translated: CASSRNTGTGNEKLFF.